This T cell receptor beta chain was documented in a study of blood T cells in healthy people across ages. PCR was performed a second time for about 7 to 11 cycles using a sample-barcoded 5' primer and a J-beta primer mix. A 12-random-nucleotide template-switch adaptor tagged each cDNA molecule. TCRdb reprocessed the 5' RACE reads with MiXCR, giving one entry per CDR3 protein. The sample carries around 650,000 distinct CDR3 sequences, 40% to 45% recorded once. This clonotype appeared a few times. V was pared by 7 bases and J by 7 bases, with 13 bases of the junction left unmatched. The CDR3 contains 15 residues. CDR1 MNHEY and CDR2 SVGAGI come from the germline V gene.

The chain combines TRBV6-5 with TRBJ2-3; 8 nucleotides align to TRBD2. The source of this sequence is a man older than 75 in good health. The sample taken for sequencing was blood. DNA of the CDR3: TGTGCCAGCATGAGTTTAAGCGGGAGAAAAAATACGCAGTATTTT. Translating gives CASMSLSGRKNTQYF.